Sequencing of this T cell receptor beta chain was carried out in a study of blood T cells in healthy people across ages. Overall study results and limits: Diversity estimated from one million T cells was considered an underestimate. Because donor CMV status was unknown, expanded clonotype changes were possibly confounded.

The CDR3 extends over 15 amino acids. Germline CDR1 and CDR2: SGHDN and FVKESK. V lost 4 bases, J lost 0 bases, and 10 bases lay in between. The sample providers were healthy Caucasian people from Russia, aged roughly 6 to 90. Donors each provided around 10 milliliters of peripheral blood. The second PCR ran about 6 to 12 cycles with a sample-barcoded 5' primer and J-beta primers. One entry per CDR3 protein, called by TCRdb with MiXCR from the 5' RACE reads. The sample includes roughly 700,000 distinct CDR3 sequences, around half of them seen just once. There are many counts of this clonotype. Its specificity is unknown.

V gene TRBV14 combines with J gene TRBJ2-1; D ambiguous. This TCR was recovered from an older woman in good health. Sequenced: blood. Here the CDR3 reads CASSRDRGSYNEQFF. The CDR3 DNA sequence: TGTGCCAGCAGCCGGGATCGCGGCTCCTACAATGAGCAGTTCTTC.